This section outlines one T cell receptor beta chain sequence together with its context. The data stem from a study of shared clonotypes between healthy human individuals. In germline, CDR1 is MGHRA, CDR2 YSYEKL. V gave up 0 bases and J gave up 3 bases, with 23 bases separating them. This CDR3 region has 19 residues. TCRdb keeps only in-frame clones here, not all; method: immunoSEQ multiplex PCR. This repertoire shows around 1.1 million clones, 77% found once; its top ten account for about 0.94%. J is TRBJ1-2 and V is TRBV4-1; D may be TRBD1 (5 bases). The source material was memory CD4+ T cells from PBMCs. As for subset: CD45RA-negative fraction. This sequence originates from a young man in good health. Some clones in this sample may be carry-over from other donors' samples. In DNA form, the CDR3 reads TGCGCCAGCAGCCAAGATCTGGTCGTTCCGGGGGGGACCCACTATGGCTACACCTTC. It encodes CASSQDLVVPGGTHYGYTF.